This T cell receptor (beta chain) was identified during a study of blood T cell repertoires in COVID-19. On the study more broadly: Samples of COVID-19 (acute and convalescent) were obtained from the United States, Italy and Spain. PBMCs, B-cell-depleted T cells, or T cells provided the cDNA or gDNA that made up the material.

The CDR3 contains 16 residues. Germline CDR1 SGHRS, CDR2 YFSETQ. Trimming took 0 bases from V and 0 from J, leaving 10 bases between them. In the source study's methods: From reference gene primer amplification, estimates of nucleated cell counts were derived. The protocol was immunoSEQ multiplex PCR, while the TCRdb copy is restricted to in-frame clones and leaves out a portion. V and J calls and clone size are given by that table; D and trimming were obtained from the DNA. The profile shows fewer than 250,000 clones, around 88% of them singletons. Input material: peripheral blood. The rearrangement joins TRBV5-1 to TRBJ1-3; D call uncertain. The sequence was collected from a man in his fifties with active or convalescent COVID-19. CDR3 loop: CASSLEAGVSGNTIYF. CDR3 DNA: TGCGCCAGCAGCTTGGAGGCCGGGGTCTCTGGAAACACCATATATTTT.